The source of this TCR beta chain is a study of long-term antiretroviral therapy in people with HIV. Study-level information: The 2015 recommendation for immediate ART came about a decade after the earliest samples. Study-wide results and caveats: Clones showing expansion before ART dominated the repertoire at all time points. Data on ART adherence, viral resistance or therapy changes were unavailable. In samples taken after ART, diversity increased but remained below transplant donor control levels.

Version v3.0 of the immunoSEQ assay ran at survey level. Assay: immunoSEQ multiplex PCR; the TCRdb copy retains only in-frame clones and omits some. The sample carries tens of thousands of clones, roughly 82% recorded once. This CDR3 is built from 15 residues. V was clipped by 0 bases and J by 4 bases, with 13 bases between them. CDR1 and CDR2 from the germline V gene are SGHDT and YYEEEE. For this clone: Its antigen is currently unknown.

The TCR sequence derives from a young man with HIV. The rearrangement uses TRBV5-6 and TRBJ1-2; D is undetermined. The specimen comprised unsorted PBMCs, sampled approximately 6.2 years after starting antiretroviral therapy. CDR3 sequence (DNA): TGTGCCAGCAGCTTGGTGGTGGGGTCGGCCTATGGCTACACCTTC. Its translation: CASSLVVGSAYGYTF.